Given below is one TCR beta chain in context. From germline, CDR1 is MNHNY and CDR2 SVGAGI (reference sequence). The CDR3 loop spans 16 amino acids. V was clipped by 2 bases and J by 1 base, with 13 bases between them. The data are from a study of cytotoxic CD8 clonotypes in ibrutinib-treated CLL. TCRdb's copy holds only in-frame clones and misses some; the assay was immunoSEQ multiplex PCR. In the table there are 150,000 or so clones, 76% of which are singletons. This receptor was taken from a human donor with chronic lymphocytic leukemia. The chain uses TRBV6-6 and TRBJ2-3, with D maybe TRBD1 (5 bases). Source: PBMCs, taken after 24 months of ibrutinib treatment. The CDR3 protein is CASSYPRVLGTDTQYF. DNA of the CDR3: TGTGCCAGCAGTTACCCCAGGGTGCTTGGCACAGATACGCAGTATTTT.